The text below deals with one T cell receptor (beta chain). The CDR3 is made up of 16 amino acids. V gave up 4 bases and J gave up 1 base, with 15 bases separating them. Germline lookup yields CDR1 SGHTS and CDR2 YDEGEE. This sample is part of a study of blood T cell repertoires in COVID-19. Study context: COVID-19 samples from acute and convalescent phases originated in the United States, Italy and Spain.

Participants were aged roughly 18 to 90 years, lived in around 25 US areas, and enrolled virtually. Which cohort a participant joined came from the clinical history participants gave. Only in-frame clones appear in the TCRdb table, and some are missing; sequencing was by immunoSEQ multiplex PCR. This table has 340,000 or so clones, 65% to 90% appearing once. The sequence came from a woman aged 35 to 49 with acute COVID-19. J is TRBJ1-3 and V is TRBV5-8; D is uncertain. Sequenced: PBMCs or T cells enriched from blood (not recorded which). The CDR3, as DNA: TGTGCCAGCAGCAGAGAGTTACCGGGGTCTGGAAACACCATATATTTT. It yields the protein CASSRELPGSGNTIYF.